What follows describes a single T cell receptor beta chain. This sample is part of a study of identical twins. With 4 bases removed from V and 2 bases from J, the gap between germline ends came to 16 bases. The germline V gene encodes CDR1 DFQATT and CDR2 SNEGSKA (reference sequence). This CDR3 spans 15 amino acids. TCRdb re-called the 5' RACE reads with MiXCR, one entry per CDR3 protein. Among 400,000 to 550,000 distinct CDR3 sequences, around 24% were seen once, and the ten largest hold around 3%. These data were likewise used in another study, on T cells expressing NK-cell markers.

Material: CD4+ T cells sorted from blood. The V gene is TRBV20-1, the J gene TRBJ2-3; TRBD1 is a possible D gene (6 bases). This clonotype was sampled from a woman under 30 in good health. The CDR3 region has the DNA TGCAGTGCTATTAACGCAGGGGCGGTCACAGATACGCAGTATTTT. Translation: CSAINAGAVTDTQYF.